This TCR beta chain was recovered during a study of vaccination effects on CD4 cells after COVID-19. Between days 10 and 11 of culture, CD4+ T cells were separated out. Regarding this clone: The antigen is not known.

Whole-study findings and limits: Clones of infection and vaccine origin contracted markedly late after vaccination.

Profiling relied on immunoSEQ multiplex PCR, and the TCRdb table lists in-frame clones only, not all of them. The sample holds tens of thousands of clones, about 74% seen once. The CDR3 is 15 residues long. The ends lost 5 bases at V and 9 bases at J; junction bases unmatched: 10. Germline V gives CDR1 SNHLY, CDR2 FYNNEI. This TCR derives from a human donor who received a COVID-19 vaccine. The source was CD4+ T cells from PBMCs cultured without peptide, collected before COVID-19 vaccination. The V gene is TRBV2, the J gene TRBJ2-1; TRBD2 aligns across 10 bases. CDR3 protein: CASSPVAGGWGEQFF. As DNA, the CDR3 is TGTGCCAGCAGTCCCGTAGCGGGGGGATGGGGTGAGCAGTTCTTC.